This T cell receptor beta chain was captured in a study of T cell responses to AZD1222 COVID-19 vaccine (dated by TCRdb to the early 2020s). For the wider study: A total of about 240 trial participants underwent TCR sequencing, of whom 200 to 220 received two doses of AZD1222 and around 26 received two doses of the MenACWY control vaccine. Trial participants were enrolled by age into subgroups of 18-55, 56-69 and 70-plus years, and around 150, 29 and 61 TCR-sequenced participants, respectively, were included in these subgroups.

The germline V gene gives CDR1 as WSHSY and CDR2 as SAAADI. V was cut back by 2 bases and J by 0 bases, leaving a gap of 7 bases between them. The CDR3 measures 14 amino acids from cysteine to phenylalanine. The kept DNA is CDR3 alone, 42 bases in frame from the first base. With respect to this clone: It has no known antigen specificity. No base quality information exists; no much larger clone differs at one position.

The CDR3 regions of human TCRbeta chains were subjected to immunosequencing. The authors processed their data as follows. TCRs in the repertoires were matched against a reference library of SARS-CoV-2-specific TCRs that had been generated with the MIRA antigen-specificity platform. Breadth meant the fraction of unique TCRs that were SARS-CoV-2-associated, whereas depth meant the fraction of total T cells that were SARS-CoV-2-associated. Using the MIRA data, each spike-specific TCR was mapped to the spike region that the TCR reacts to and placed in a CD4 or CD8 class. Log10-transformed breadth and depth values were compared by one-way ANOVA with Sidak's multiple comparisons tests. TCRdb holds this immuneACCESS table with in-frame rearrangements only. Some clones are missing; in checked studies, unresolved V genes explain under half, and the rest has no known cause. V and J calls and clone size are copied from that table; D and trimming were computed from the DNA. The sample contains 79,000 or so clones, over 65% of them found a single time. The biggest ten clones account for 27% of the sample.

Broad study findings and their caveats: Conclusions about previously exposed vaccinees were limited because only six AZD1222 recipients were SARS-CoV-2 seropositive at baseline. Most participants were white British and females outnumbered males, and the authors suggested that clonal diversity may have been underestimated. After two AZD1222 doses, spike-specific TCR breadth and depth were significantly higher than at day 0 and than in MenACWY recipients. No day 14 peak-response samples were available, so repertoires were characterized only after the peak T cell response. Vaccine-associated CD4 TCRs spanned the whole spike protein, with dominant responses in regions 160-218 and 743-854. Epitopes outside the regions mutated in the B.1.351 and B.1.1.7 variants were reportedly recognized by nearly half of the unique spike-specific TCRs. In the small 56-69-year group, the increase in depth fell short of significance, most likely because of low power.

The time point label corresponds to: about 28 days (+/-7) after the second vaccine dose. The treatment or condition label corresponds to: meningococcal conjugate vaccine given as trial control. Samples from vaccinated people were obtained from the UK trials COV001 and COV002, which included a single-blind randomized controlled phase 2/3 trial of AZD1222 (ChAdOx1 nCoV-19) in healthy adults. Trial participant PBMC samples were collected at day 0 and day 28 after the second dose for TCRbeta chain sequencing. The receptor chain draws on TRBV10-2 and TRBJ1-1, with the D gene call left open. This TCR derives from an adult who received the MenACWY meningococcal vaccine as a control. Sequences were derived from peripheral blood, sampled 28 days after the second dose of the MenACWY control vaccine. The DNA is TGCGCCAGCAGTGAGGCGCGGTTGAACACTGAAGCTTTCTTT. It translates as CASSEARLNTEAFF.